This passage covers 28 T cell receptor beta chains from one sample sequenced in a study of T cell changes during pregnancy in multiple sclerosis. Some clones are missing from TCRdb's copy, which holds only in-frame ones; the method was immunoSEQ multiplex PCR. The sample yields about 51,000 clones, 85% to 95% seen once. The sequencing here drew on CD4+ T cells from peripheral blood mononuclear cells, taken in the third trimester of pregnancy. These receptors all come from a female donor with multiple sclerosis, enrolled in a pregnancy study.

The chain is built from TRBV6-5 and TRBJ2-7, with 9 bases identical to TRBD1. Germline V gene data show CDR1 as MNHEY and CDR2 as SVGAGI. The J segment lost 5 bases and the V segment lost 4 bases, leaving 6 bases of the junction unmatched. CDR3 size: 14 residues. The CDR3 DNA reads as TGTGCCAGCAGTTCCGGGACAGGGATAGACGAGCAGTACTTC. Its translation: CASSSGTGIDEQYF.

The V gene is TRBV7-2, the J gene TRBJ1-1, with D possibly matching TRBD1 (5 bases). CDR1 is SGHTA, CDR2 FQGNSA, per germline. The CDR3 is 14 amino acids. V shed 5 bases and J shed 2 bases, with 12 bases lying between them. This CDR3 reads CASSALTVNTEAFF. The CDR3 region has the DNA TGTGCCAGCAGCGCACTGACAGTTAACACTGAAGCTTTCTTT.

CDR3 in DNA: TGTGCCAGCAGCAAAGATGGGGGGGCCATATTCTCTAGCACAGATACGCAGTATTTT. Translated: CASSKDGGAIFSSTDTQYF. J is TRBJ2-3 and V is TRBV21-1; the table's D call, TRBD2, was not checked against the DNA. TRBV21-1 is tagged as a pseudogene. This CDR3 spans 19 amino acids.

The DNA for the CDR3 is TGCAGCGTTTACAGGGGGAAGTCTGAAGCTTTCTTT. Translated: CSVYRGKSEAFF. The rearrangement links TRBV29-1 to TRBJ1-1, with 8 bases aligning to TRBD1. The ends lost 5 bases at V and 6 bases at J; junction bases unmatched: 5. The CDR3 consists of 12 residues. Germline CDR1 SQVTM, CDR2 ANQGSEA.

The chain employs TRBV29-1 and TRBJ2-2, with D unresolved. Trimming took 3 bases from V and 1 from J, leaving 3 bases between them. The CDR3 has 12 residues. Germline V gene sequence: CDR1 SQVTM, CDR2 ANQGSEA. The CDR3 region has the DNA TGCAGCGTTGAGAGGAACACCGGGGAGCTGTTTTTT. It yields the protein CSVERNTGELFF.

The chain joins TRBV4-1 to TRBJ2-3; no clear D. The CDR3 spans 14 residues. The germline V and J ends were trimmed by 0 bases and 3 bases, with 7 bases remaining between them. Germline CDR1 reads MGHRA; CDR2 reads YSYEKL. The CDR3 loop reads CASSQDRVTDTQYF. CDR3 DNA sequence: TGCGCCAGCAGCCAAGATAGAGTAACAGATACGCAGTATTTT.

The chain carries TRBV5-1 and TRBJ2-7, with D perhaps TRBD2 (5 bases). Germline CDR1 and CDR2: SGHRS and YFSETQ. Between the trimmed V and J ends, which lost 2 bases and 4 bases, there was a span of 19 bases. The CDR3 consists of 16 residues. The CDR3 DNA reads TGCGCCAGCAGCTTCTCCTTCGGAACGGGGAATTACGAGCAGTACTTC. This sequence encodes CASSFSFGTGNYEQYF.

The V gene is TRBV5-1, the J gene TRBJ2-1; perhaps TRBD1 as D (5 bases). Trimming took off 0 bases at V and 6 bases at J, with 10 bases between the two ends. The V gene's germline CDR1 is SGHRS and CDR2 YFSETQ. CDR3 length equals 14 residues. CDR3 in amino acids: CASSLDIRGNEQFF. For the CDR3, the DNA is TGCGCCAGCAGCTTGGATATTAGGGGCAATGAGCAGTTCTTC.

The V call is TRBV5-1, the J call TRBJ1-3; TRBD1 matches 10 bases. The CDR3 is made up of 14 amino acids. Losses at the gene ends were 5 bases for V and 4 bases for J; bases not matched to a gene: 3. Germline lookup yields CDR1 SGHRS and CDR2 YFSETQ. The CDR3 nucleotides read TGCGCCAGCAGTAGGACAGGGGGAGGAAACACCATATATTTT. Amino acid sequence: CASSRTGGGNTIYF.

CDR3 in amino acids: CASSVAPGASGREVTDTQYF. The CDR3 DNA follows: TGTGCCAGCAGCGTAGCCCCGGGGGCTAGCGGGAGGGAGGTCACAGATACGCAGTATTTT. The gene calls are TRBV9 and TRBJ2-3; 12 nucleotides align to TRBD2. CDR3 length equals 20 residues. Unmatched junction bases numbered 13, after V lost 0 bases and J lost 2 bases. Per the germline V gene, CDR1 is SGDLS and CDR2 is YYNGEE.

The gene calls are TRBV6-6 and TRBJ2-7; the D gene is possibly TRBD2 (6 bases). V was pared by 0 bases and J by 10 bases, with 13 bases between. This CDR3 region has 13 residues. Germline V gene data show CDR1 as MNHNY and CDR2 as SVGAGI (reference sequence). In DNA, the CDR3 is TGTGCCAGCAGTTACTCTCTCCGACTAGAACAGTACTTC. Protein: CASSYSLRLEQYF.

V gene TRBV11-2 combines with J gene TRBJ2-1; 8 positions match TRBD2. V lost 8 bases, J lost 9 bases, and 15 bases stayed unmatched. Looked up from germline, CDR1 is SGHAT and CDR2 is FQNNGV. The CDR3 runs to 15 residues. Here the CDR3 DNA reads TGTGCCAGCGATTTGGTCGGGAGGGCCGGCGGTGAGCAGTTCTTC. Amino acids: CASDLVGRAGGEQFF.

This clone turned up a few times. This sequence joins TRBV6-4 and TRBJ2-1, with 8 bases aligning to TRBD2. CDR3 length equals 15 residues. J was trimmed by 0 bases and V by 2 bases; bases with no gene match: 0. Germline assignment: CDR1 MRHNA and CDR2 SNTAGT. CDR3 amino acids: CASSDTSGSYNEQFF. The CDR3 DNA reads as TGTGCCAGCAGTGACACTAGCGGCTCCTACAATGAGCAGTTCTTC.

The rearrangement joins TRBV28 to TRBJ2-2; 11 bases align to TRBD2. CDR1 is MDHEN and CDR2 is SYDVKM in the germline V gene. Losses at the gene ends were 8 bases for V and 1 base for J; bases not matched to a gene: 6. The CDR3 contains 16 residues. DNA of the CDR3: TGTGCCAGCGGAACTAGCGGGAGATGGAACACCGGGGAGCTGTTTTTT. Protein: CASGTSGRWNTGELFF.

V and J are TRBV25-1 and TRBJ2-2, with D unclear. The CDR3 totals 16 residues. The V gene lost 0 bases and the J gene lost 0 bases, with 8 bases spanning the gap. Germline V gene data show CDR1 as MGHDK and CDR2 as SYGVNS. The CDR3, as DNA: TGTGCCAGCAGTGAATATCGCGGTCCGAACACCGGGGAGCTGTTTTTT. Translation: CASSEYRGPNTGELFF.

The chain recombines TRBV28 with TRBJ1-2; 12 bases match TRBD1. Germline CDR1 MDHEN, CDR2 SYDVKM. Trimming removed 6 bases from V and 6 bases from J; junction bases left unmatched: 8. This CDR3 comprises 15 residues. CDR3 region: CASSSTGTGGNGYTF. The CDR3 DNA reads TGTGCCAGCAGCTCTACCGGGACAGGGGGCAATGGCTACACCTTC.

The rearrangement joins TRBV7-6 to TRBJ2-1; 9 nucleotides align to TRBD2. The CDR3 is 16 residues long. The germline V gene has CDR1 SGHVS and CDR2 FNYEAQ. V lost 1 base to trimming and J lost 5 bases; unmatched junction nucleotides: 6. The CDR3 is CASSLGTPSGNNEQFF. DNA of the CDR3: TGTGCCAGCAGCTTAGGAACCCCTAGCGGGAACAATGAGCAGTTCTTC.

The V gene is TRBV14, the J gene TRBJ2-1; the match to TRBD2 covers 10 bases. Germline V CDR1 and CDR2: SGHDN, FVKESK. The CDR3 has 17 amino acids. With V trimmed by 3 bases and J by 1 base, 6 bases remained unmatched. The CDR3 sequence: CASSQRGLAFSYNEQFF. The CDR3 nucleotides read TGTGCCAGCAGCCAGCGGGGACTAGCGTTTTCCTACAATGAGCAGTTCTTC.

Here the CDR3 DNA reads TGTGCCAGCAGGGAAAAGGCTAGGCCCAGGGATACGCAGTATTTT. Its protein product is CASREKARPRDTQYF. V usage is TRBV19 and J usage is TRBJ2-3, with D perhaps TRBD1 (5 bases). Germline CDR1 and CDR2: LNHDA and SQIVND (reference sequence). The CDR3 runs to 15 residues. V was shortened by 9 bases and J by 6 bases, with 22 bases between the two germline ends.

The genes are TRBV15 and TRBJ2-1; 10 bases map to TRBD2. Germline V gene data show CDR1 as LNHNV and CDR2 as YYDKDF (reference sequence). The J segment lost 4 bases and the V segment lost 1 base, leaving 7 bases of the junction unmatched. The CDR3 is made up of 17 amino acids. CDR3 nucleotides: TGTGCCACCAGCAGAGGGGGGAGCGGGAGGGCTTACAATGAGCAGTTCTTC. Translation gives CATSRGGSGRAYNEQFF.

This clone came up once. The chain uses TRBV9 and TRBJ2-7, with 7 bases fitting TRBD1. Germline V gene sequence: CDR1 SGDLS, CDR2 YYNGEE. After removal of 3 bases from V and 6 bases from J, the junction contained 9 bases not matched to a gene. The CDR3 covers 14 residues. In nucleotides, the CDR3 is TGTGCCAGCAGCGCCAGGACAGGCAACGGCGAGCAGTACTTC. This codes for CASSARTGNGEQYF.

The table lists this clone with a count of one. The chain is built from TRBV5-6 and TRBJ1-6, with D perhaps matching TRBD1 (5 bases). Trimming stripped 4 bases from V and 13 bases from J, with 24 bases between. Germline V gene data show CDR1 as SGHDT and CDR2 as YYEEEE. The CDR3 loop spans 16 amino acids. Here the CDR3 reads CASSPLVGQPVSPLHF. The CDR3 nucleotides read TGTGCCAGCAGCCCCCTGGTGGGGCAGCCGGTTAGCCCCCTCCACTTT.

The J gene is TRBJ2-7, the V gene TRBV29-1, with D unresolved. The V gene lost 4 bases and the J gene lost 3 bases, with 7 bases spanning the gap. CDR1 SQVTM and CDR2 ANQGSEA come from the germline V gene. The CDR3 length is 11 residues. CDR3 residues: CSVAESYEQYF. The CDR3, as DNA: TGCAGCGTTGCGGAGAGCTACGAGCAGTACTTC.

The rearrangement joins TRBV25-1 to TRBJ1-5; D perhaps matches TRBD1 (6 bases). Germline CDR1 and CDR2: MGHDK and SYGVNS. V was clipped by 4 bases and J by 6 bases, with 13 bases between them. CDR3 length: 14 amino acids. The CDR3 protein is CASSGSGESQPQHF. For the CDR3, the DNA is TGTGCCAGCAGTGGGTCAGGGGAAAGTCAGCCCCAGCATTTT.

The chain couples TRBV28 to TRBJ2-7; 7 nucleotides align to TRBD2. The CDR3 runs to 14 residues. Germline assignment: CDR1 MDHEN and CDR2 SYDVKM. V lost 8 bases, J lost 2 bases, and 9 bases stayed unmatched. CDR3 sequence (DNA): TGTGCCAGCCTCGGACTAGGCTTCACCTACGAGCAGTACTTC. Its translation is CASLGLGFTYEQYF.

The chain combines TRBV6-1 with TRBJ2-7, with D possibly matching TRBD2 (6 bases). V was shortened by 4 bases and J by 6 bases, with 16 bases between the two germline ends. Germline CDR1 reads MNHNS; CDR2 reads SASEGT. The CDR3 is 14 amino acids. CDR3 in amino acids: CASSGRDFFSEQYF. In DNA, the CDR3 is TGTGCCAGCAGTGGGCGGGACTTCTTTTCCGAGCAGTACTTC.

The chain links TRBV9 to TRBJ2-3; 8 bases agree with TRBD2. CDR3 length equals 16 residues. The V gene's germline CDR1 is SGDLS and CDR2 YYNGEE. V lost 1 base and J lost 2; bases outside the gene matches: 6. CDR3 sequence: CASSVRAGGDTDTQYF. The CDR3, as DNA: TGTGCCAGCAGCGTACGGGCGGGAGGAGACACAGATACGCAGTATTTT.

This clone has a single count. The CDR3 coding sequence is TGTGCCAGTAGTATAGCACAGTCCTCCTACGAGCAGTACTTC. It is translated as CASSIAQSSYEQYF. The genes are TRBV19 and TRBJ2-7; no firm D call. This CDR3 region has 14 residues. Trimming took off 1 base at V and 0 bases at J, with 7 bases between the two ends. The germline CDR1 and CDR2 sequences are LNHDA and SQIVND (reference sequence).